The entry that follows covers one T cell receptor beta chain sequence. This record comes from a study of blood T cells in healthy people across ages. The CDR3 is 15 amino acids. Between the trimmed V and J ends, which lost 3 bases and 2 bases, there was a span of 14 bases. From germline, CDR1 is LNHDA and CDR2 SQIVND (reference sequence). Combining a sample-barcoded 5' primer with a J-beta primer mix, a second PCR ran for roughly 7 to 12 cycles. TCRdb called the 5' RACE reads again in MiXCR, with one record for every CDR3 protein. In the table there are 1.8 million or so distinct CDR3 sequences, roughly two fifths of which are singletons.

This TCR derives from a human donor in good health. The J gene is TRBJ2-7, the V gene TRBV19; perhaps D is TRBD1 or TRBD2 (5 bases each). Sequencing was performed on blood. The CDR3, as DNA: TGTGCCAGTAGTATCTACGGGGACCCAGCCTACGAGCAGTACTTC. Translation gives CASSIYGDPAYEQYF.